This TCR beta chain was captured by sequencing in a study of T cell repertoires in cytomegalovirus infection. MiXCR was run by TCRdb on the reads, yielding one entry per CDR3 protein. The table records hundreds of thousands of distinct CDR3 sequences, around 11% of them present only once. In the case of this clonotype: The junction does not match germline at one end; this may be a read error.

The germline V gene encodes CDR1 LGHDT and CDR2 YNNKEL (reference sequence). This CDR3 spans 12 amino acids. The source of this sequence is a human donor in good health (CMV status not recorded). Some clones in this sample may be carry-over from other donors' samples. Input material: PBMCs. The rearrangement joins TRBV3-1 to TRBJ2-1; perhaps TRBD2 as D (5 bases). The CDR3 bases are TGTGCCAGCAGCCAAGAAGTACTAGAGCAATTCTTC. Translating gives CASSQEVLEQFF.